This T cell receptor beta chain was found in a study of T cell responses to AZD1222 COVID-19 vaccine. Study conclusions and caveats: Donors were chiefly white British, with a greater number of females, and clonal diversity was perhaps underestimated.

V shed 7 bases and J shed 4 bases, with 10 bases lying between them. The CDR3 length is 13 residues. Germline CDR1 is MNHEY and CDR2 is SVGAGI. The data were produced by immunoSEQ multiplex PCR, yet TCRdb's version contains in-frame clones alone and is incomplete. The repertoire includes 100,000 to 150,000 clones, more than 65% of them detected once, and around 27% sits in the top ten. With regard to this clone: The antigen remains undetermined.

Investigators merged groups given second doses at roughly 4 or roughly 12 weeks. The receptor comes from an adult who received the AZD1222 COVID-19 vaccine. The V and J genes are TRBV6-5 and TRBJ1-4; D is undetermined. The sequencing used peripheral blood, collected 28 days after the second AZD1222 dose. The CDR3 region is CASKSNSNEKLFF. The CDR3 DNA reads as TGTGCCAGCAAGTCAAATAGTAATGAAAAACTGTTTTTT.